A selection of T cell receptor beta chains follows, all from one sample in a study of cytomegalovirus exposure and HLA in healthy donors. Clones were sequenced by immunoSEQ multiplex PCR, and TCRdb holds only the in-frame ones, with some missing. The sample holds about 160,000 clones, about 64% seen once. Sequencing was performed on PBMCs. These receptors all come from a woman aged 60-75 years in good health and CMV-seropositive. The CDR3 runs from the conserved cysteine through the conserved F or W. The D gene is left open where the match is weak. Expanded clones get a size class; other rows say once, few or many, or leave the size out.

CDR3aa	CDR3nt	d_gene	v_gene	j_gene	abundance
CASSWGGEAAYNEQFF	TGTGCCAGCAGCTGGGGTGGGGAGGCCGCCTACAATGAGCAGTTCTTC	.	TRBV5-4	TRBJ2-1	.
CASSSHLTGGNTEAFF	TGCGCCAGCAGCTCCCACTTGACAGGGGGGAACACTGAAGCTTTCTTT	TRBD1	TRBV5-1	TRBJ1-1	few
CASKSRDSSYEQYF	TGTGCCAGCAAATCCCGGGACAGCTCCTACGAGCAGTACTTC	TRBD1	TRBV2	TRBJ2-7	.
CASSFTGGTSTDTQYF	TGTGCCAGCAGCTTTACGGGAGGGACTAGCACAGATACGCAGTATTTT	TRBD2	TRBV7-2	TRBJ2-3	.
CASSLGQNYGYTF	TGTGCCAGCAGTTTGGGGCAGAACTATGGCTACACCTTC	.	TRBV28	TRBJ1-2	.
CASGVEGARDQPQHF	TGTGCCAGCGGCGTAGAGGGGGCAAGGGATCAGCCCCAGCATTTT	TRBD1	TRBV9	TRBJ1-5	.
CAWSVGAPNEQFF	TGTGCCTGGAGTGTAGGAGCGCCGAATGAGCAGTTCTTC	.	TRBV30	TRBJ2-1	.
CASSYLGQGLYF	TGTGCCAGTAGTTACCTCGGACAGGGGTTGTACTTC	TRBD1	TRBV19	TRBJ2-5	.
CASNGEASGVYEQYF	TGTGCCAGCAATGGCGAGGCTAGCGGGGTCTACGAGCAGTACTTC	TRBD2	TRBV5-6	TRBJ2-7	.
CASSADRVNTDTQYF	TGTGCCAGCAGTGCGGACAGGGTTAATACAGATACGCAGTATTTT	TRBD1	TRBV25-1	TRBJ2-3	.
CASSARAGGGEAFF	TGTGCCAGCAGCGCTAGGGCGGGGGGCGGTGAAGCTTTCTTT	.	TRBV7-8	TRBJ1-1	.
CASTPGQGAMGYEQYF	TGTGCCAGTACGCCGGGACAGGGGGCGATGGGGTACGAGCAGTACTTC	TRBD1	TRBV6-6	TRBJ2-7	.
CASSQRQGASTEAFF	TGCGCCAGCAGCCAACGACAGGGGGCGAGTACTGAAGCTTTCTTT	TRBD1	TRBV4-3	TRBJ1-1	.
CASRAGQAGNTIYF	TGTGCCAGCAGGGCTGGACAAGCTGGAAACACCATATATTTT	.	TRBV28	TRBJ1-3	.
CASSKTGVHTGELFF	TGTGCCAGCAGCAAGACGGGAGTACACACCGGGGAGCTGTTTTTT	.	TRBV7-2	TRBJ2-2	.
CASSLSVNLPGQGAGEQFF	TGTGCCAGCAGCTTAAGTGTGAATTTGCCGGGACAGGGGGCTGGGGAGCAGTTCTTC	TRBD1	TRBV7-9	TRBJ2-1	.
CASRTGQGAYEQYF	TGTGCCAGCAGGACCGGACAGGGGGCCTACGAGCAGTACTTC	TRBD1	TRBV2	TRBJ2-7	.
CASSQDLGGLDGYTF	TGTGCCAGCAGCCAAGACTTGGGGGGGTTGGATGGCTACACCTTC	.	TRBV4-2	TRBJ1-2	few
CASTTGYQPQHF	TGTGCCAGCACCACAGGGTATCAGCCCCAGCATTTT	.	TRBV28	TRBJ1-5	few
CASSTGTGAPDTQYF	TGTGCCAGCTCCACCGGGACAGGGGCGCCAGATACGCAGTATTTT	TRBD1	TRBV28	TRBJ2-3	.
CASSRSWREEAFF	TGTGCCAGCAGCCGAAGCTGGAGGGAGGAAGCTTTCTTT	.	TRBV7-3	TRBJ1-1	.
CASTPSGSSYNEQFF	TGTGCCAGTACCCCCAGCGGGAGCTCCTACAATGAGCAGTTCTTC	TRBD2	TRBV19	TRBJ2-1	.
CASSPTAEGYNEQFF	TGTGCCAGCAGCCCCACCGCGGAGGGTTACAATGAGCAGTTCTTC	.	TRBV9	TRBJ2-1	.
CAWSVVKAAQYF	TGTGCCTGGAGTGTAGTCAAGGCGGCCCAGTACTTC	.	TRBV30	TRBJ2-5	few
CAWSYSGSSPLHF	TGTGCCTGGAGTTACAGCGGGTCTTCACCCCTCCACTTT	.	TRBV30	TRBJ1-6	few
CASSYDWTNEQFF	TGTGCCAGCAGTTACGACTGGACTAATGAGCAGTTCTTC	.	TRBV6-5	TRBJ2-1	.
CASSRRTKETQYF	TGTGCCAGCTCACGGCGGACTAAAGAGACCCAGTACTTC	.	TRBV18	TRBJ2-5	.
CASSRSGQSGEQYF	TGTGCCAGCAGCCGATCTGGACAGTCTGGCGAGCAGTACTTC	.	TRBV14	TRBJ2-7	few
CASSSTDSGNTIYF	TGCGCCAGCAGCTCTACAGACTCTGGAAACACCATATATTTT	.	TRBV5-1	TRBJ1-3	.
CASEGPSGANTGELFF	TGTGCCAGCGAAGGACCTAGCGGGGCAAACACCGGGGAGCTGTTTTTT	TRBD2	TRBV2	TRBJ2-2	.
CASSYARAAEAFF	TGTGCCAGCAGTTACGCCAGGGCTGCTGAAGCTTTCTTT	.	TRBV6-5	TRBJ1-1	.
CASSQDRASGTYNEQFF	TGCGCCAGCAGCCAAGATAGGGCTAGCGGGACATACAATGAGCAGTTCTTC	TRBD2	TRBV4-3	TRBJ2-1	.
CASSLGTSSQRVADTQYF	TGCGCCAGCAGCCTTGGGACTAGCTCCCAGAGGGTGGCAGATACGCAGTATTTT	TRBD2	TRBV5-1	TRBJ2-3	.
CASSDPQGNSGNTIYF	TGCGCCAGCAGTGATCCCCAGGGAAATTCTGGAAACACCATATATTTT	.	TRBV10-1	TRBJ1-3	few
CASSGDSSMMNTQYF	TGCGCCAGCAGCGGGGACTCCTCCATGATGAATACGCAGTATTTT	.	TRBV5-1	TRBJ2-3	.
CASSGDNLGETQYF	TGTGCCAGCAGCGGGGACAACTTGGGGGAGACCCAGTACTTC	.	TRBV5-5	TRBJ2-5	.
CAVRGENTGELFF	TGTGCCGTCAGGGGCGAGAACACCGGGGAGCTGTTTTTT	.	TRBV7-9	TRBJ2-2	once